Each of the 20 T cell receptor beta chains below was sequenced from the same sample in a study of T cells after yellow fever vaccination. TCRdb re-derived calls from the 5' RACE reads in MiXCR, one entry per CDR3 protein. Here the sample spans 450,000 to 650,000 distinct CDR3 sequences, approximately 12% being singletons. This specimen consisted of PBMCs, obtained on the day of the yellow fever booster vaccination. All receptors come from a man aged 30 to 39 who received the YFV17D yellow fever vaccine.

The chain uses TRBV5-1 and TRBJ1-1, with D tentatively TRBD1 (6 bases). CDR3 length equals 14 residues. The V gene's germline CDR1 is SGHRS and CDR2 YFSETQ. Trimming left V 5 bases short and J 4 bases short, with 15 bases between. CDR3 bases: TGCGCCAGCAGATATTATACAGGGACCACTGAAGCTTTCTTT. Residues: CASRYYTGTTEAFF.

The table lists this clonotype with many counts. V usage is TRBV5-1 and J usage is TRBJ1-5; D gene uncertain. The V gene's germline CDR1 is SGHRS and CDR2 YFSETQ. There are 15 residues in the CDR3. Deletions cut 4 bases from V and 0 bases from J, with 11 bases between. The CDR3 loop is CASSKDGTSNQPQHF. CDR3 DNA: TGCGCCAGCAGCAAAGACGGAACTAGCAATCAGCCCCAGCATTTT.

CDR3 sequence reads: CASSSLPAGAGVHEQYF. Written as DNA, the CDR3 is TGTGCCAGCAGCTCTCTCCCGGCAGGAGCGGGAGTCCACGAGCAGTACTTC. The chain couples TRBV7-2 to TRBJ2-7; TRBD2 aligns across 8 bases. The germline V gene has CDR1 SGHTA and CDR2 FQGNSA. V shed 4 bases and J 5 bases; nucleotides not matched to a gene: 16. The CDR3 is 17 amino acids.

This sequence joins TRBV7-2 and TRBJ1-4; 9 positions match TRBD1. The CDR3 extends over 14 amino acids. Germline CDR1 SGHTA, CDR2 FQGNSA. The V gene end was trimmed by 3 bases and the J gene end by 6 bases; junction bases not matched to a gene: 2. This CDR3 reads CASSFTGGDEKLFF. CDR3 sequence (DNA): TGTGCCAGCAGCTTCACAGGGGGCGATGAAAAACTGTTTTTT.

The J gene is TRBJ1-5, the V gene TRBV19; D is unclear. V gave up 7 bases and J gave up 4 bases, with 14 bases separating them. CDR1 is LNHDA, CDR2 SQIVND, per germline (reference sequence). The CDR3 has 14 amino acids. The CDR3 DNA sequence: TGTGCCAGTACCACCACGCGGGGAAATCAGCCCCAGCATTTT. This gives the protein CASTTTRGNQPQHF.

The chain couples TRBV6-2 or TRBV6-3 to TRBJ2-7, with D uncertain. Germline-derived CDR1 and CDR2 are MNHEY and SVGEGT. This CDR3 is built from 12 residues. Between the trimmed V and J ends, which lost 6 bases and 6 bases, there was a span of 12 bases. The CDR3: CASSLNVPEQYF. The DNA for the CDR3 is TGTGCCAGCAGCCTAAACGTTCCCGAGCAGTACTTC.

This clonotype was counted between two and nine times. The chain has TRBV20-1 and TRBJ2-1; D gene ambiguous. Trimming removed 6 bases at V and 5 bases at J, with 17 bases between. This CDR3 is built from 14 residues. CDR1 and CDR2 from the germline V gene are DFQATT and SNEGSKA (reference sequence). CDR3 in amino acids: CSASSSGWDNEQFF. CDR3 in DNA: TGCAGTGCGAGTTCGAGTGGGTGGGACAATGAGCAGTTCTTC.

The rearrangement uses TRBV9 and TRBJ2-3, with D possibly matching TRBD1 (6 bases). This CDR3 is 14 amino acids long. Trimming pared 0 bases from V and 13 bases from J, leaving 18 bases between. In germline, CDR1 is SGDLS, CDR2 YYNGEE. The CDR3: CASSVATKGDREYF. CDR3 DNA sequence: TGTGCCAGCAGCGTAGCTACGAAGGGGGACCGGGAGTATTTT.

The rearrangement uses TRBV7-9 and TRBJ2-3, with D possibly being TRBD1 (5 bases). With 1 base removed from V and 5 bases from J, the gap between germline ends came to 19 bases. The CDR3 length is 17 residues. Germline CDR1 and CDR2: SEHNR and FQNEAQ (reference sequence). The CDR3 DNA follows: TGTGCCAGCAGCTTAGTTTATTTGGACACCTACCGAGATACGCAGTATTTT. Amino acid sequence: CASSLVYLDTYRDTQYF.

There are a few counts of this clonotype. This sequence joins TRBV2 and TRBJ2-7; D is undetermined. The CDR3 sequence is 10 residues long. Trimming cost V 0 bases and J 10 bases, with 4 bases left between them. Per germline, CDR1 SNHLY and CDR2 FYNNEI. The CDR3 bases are TGTGCCAGCAGTGAAGCCGAACAGTACTTC. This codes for CASSEAEQYF.

CDR3 bases: TGTGCCAGCAGCGGGACTAGGGGGACCCAGTACTTC. This sequence encodes CASSGTRGTQYF. J is TRBJ2-5 and V is TRBV6-5; 8 nucleotides align to TRBD2. Germline CDR1 reads MNHEY; CDR2 reads SVGAGI. The CDR3 totals 12 residues. The V segment lost 6 bases and the J segment 7 bases; nucleotides outside the gene matches: 4.

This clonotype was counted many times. The DNA for the CDR3 is TGTGCCAGCAGCTTGGCCGGACGGACCACTCGGGGCGGGGAGCTGTTTTTT. It encodes CASSLAGRTTRGGELFF. V usage is TRBV5-4 and J usage is TRBJ2-2; weak D call: TRBD2 (5 bases). Trimming shortened V by 0 bases and J by 7 bases, and 19 bases separated the two germline ends. The CDR3 has 17 amino acids. Germline CDR1 reads SGHNT; CDR2 reads YYREEE (reference sequence).

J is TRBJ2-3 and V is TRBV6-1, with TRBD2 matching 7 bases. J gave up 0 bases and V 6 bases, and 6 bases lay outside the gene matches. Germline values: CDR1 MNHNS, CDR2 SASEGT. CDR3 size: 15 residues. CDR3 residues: CASRGTNGSTDTQYF. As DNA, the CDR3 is TGTGCCAGCAGGGGGACTAACGGTAGCACAGATACGCAGTATTTT.

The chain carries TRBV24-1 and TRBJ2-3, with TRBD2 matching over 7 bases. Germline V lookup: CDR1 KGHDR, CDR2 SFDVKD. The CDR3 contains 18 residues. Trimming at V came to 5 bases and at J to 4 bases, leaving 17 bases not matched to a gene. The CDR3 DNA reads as TGTGCCACCAGTGGTTCTGGGGGAAAGAGCGGGACTGCAGATACGCAGTATTTT. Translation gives CATSGSGGKSGTADTQYF.

The CDR3 bases are TGTGCCAGCTCACCCAGTCTGGGCGCAACTAATGAAAAACTGTTTTTT. This sequence encodes CASSPSLGATNEKLFF. This chain connects TRBV18 to TRBJ1-4; D gene uncertain. V was trimmed by 3 bases and J by 0 bases, leaving 11 bases between them. CDR3 length: 16 amino acids. Germline-derived CDR1 and CDR2 are KGHSH and LQKENI.

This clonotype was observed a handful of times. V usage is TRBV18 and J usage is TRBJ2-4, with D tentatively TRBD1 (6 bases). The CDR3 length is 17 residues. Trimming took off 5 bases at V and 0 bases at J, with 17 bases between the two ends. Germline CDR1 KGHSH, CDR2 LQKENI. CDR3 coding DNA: TGTGCCAGCTCATCAGTCCGGGACATCTTAGCCAAAAACATTCAGTACTTC. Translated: CASSSVRDILAKNIQYF.

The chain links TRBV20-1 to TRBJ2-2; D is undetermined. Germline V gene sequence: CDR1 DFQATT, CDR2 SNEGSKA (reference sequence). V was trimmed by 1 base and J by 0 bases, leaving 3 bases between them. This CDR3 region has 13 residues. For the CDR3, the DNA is TGCAGTGCTAGAGTCGCGAACACCGGGGAGCTGTTTTTT. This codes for CSARVANTGELFF.

The CDR3 reads CSATRDPWTGELFF. CDR3 bases: TGCAGTGCTACCCGGGATCCCTGGACCGGGGAGCTGTTTTTT. J is TRBJ2-2 and V is TRBV20-1; perhaps TRBD2 as D (5 bases). The ends were cut back, 4 bases at V and 5 bases at J, with 14 bases in the middle. In germline, CDR1 is DFQATT, CDR2 SNEGSKA (reference sequence). The CDR3 loop spans 14 amino acids.

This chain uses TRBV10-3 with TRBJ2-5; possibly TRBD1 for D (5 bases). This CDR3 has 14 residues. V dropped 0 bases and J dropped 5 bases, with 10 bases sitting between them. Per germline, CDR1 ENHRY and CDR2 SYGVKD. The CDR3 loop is CAISESDMSETQYF. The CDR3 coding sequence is TGTGCCATCAGTGAGTCGGACATGAGCGAGACCCAGTACTTC.

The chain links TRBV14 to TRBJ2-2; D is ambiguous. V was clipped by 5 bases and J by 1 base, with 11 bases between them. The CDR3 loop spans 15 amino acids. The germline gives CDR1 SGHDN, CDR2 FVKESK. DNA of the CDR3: TGTGCCAGCAGCAACCGCTGGGAGAACACCGGGGAGCTGTTTTTT. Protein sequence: CASSNRWENTGELFF.